This T cell receptor beta chain was recorded in a study of identical twins. TCRdb analysed the 5' RACE reads with MiXCR anew, one entry per CDR3 protein. The profile covers about 660,000 distinct CDR3 sequences, with over 8.5% appearing a single time and approximately 0.96% taken by the ten largest. Germline values: CDR1 MNHNS, CDR2 SASEGT. Trimming took 4 bases from V and 0 from J; bases not matched to a gene: 0. The CDR3 is 15 residues long. These same records also appear under a second study, on yellow fever vaccine responses in identical twins.

The chain combines TRBV6-1 with TRBJ1-6; 7 bases match TRBD1. Sequencing was performed on PBMCs. The clonotype originates from a woman in her late teens or twenties in good health. This CDR3 is CASSGTGSYNSPLHF. Written as DNA, the CDR3 is TGTGCCAGCAGTGGGACAGGCTCCTATAATTCACCCCTCCACTTT.